Following are 28 T cell receptor beta chains from one sample sequenced in a study of shared clonotypes between healthy human individuals. Repertoires were generated with immunoSEQ multiplex PCR, while TCRdb's copy carries only in-frame clones and drops some. The data hold a few million clones, with around nine tenths observed a single time. Material: naive CD4+ T cells sorted from blood. Subset specified: CD45RA+ positively selected. These receptors all come from a man younger than 35 in good health.

V is TRBV7-6 and J is TRBJ1-1, with D perhaps matching TRBD1 (5 bases). The CDR3 has 11 amino acids. Trimming cost V 5 bases and J 9 bases, with 10 bases left between them. Germline-derived CDR1 and CDR2 are SGHVS and FNYEAQ. CDR3 in DNA: TGTGCCAGCAGCACCTTGGGGCAAGCTTTCTTT. Its protein product is CASSTLGQAFF.

V usage is TRBV5-1 and J usage is TRBJ2-1; 9 nucleotides match TRBD1. The CDR3 consists of 15 residues. Germline trimming cut 0 bases from V and 5 bases from J; bases unmatched to any gene: 3. Germline V gene data show CDR1 as SGHRS and CDR2 as YFSETQ. CDR3 loop: CASSLGDRANNEQFF. The CDR3 nucleotides are TGCGCCAGCAGCTTGGGGGACAGGGCTAACAATGAGCAGTTCTTC.

The chain recombines TRBV11-2 with TRBJ2-7, with D possibly matching TRBD1 (5 bases). The CDR3 is 11 residues long. CDR1 is SGHAT and CDR2 is FQNNGV in the germline V gene. V lost 5 bases to trimming and J lost 7 bases, with 9 bases between them. The CDR3 DNA follows: TGTGCCAGCAGCCGACAGCTGGAGCAGTACTTC. Its translation: CASSRQLEQYF.

The V call is TRBV6-1, the J call TRBJ2-3; D perhaps matches TRBD1 (6 bases). The CDR3 totals 13 residues. V was clipped by 7 bases and J by 0 bases, with 8 bases between them. The germline gives CDR1 MNHNS, CDR2 SASEGT. The DNA for the CDR3 is TGTGCCAGCATCACAGGGAGCACAGATACGCAGTATTTT. As protein: CASITGSTDTQYF.

The rearrangement links TRBV19 to TRBJ2-2, with D hard to call. The CDR3 contains 16 residues. Trimming stripped 6 bases from V and 1 base from J, with 15 bases between. Germline values: CDR1 LNHDA, CDR2 SQIVND (reference sequence). The CDR3 DNA sequence: TGTGCCAGTAGCCGCGTGAGGACGATGAACACCGGGGAGCTGTTTTTT. It encodes CASSRVRTMNTGELFF.

V usage is TRBV2 and J usage is TRBJ2-7, with TRBD2 identical over 8 bases. V lost 6 bases to trimming and J lost 0 bases; unmatched junction nucleotides: 4. The CDR3 runs to 14 residues. Germline CDR1 SNHLY, CDR2 FYNNEI. The CDR3 loop reads CASRVTSVSYEQYF. CDR3 sequence (DNA): TGTGCCAGCAGGGTGACTAGCGTCTCCTACGAGCAGTACTTC.

The table lists this clone with a count of one. The chain links TRBV6-5 to TRBJ1-2; possibly TRBD1 for D (5 bases). CDR3 length equals 16 residues. CDR1 and CDR2 from the germline V gene are MNHEY and SVGAGI. Trimming cost V 2 bases and J 2 bases, with 15 bases left between them. CDR3 protein: CASSYGRGTENYGYTF. The DNA for the CDR3 is TGTGCCAGCAGTTACGGGCGAGGGACCGAGAACTATGGCTACACCTTC.

This clone was recorded a few times. The V gene is TRBV10-3, the J gene TRBJ2-1; D remains unclear. The V gene lost 3 bases and the J gene lost 0 bases, with 9 bases spanning the gap. Germline CDR1 ENHRY, CDR2 SYGVKD. The CDR3 has 15 residues. The CDR3 here is CAISEEDSSYNEQFF. As DNA, the CDR3 is TGTGCCATCAGTGAAGAGGATAGCTCCTACAATGAGCAGTTCTTC.

This clone was seen once. The J gene is TRBJ2-5, the V gene TRBV10-3, with 9 bases aligning to TRBD2. Germline lookup yields CDR1 ENHRY and CDR2 SYGVKD. V gave up 3 bases and J gave up 5 bases; unmatched junction bases: 7. The CDR3 spans 15 residues. CDR3: CAISEISGRLETQYF. The CDR3 DNA sequence: TGTGCCATCAGTGAAATTAGCGGGAGATTGGAGACCCAGTACTTC.

The J gene is TRBJ1-1, the V gene TRBV28; 7 bases agree with TRBD1. V shed 5 bases, J shed 10 bases, and the junction held 16 bases outside the gene matches. CDR1 and CDR2 (germline): MDHEN, SYDVKM. CDR3 length: 15 residues. The CDR3 nucleotides read TGTGCCAGCAGTGTCCGACAGGGAACTAGATGGGGAGCTTTCTTT. Amino acid sequence: CASSVRQGTRWGAFF.

The chain recombines TRBV7-2 with TRBJ2-3; D is uncertain. V gave up 5 bases and J gave up 2 bases, with 8 bases separating them. This CDR3 region has 13 residues. Germline V gene data show CDR1 as SGHTA and CDR2 as FQGNSA. CDR3 coding DNA: TGTGCCAGCAGCCAAATGTACACAGATACGCAGTATTTT. This codes for CASSQMYTDTQYF. Drawing the rest from reference TRBV7-2 and TRBJ2-3, the complete variable domain is GAGVSQSPSNKVTEKGKDVELRCDPISGHTALYWYRQSLGQGLEFLIYFQGNSAPDKSGLPSDRFSAERTGGSVSTLTIQRTQQEDSAVYLCASSQMYTDTQYFGPGTRLTVL.

This clone showed up just a few times. V usage is TRBV27 and J usage is TRBJ1-2; no firm D call. V lost 5 bases and J lost 1, with 5 bases in between. CDR1 and CDR2 from the germline V gene are MNHEY and SMNVEV (reference sequence). The CDR3 extends over 12 amino acids. As DNA, the CDR3 is TGTGCCAGCAGTGGGAATAACTATGGCTACACCTTC. Protein sequence: CASSGNNYGYTF.

The chain couples TRBV6-5 to TRBJ1-3; D is unresolved. Trimming removed 5 bases from V and 4 bases from J, with 9 bases in between. CDR3 size: 13 residues. Germline V gene lookup returns CDR1 MNHEY and CDR2 SVGAGI. CDR3 amino acids: CASSRGRGNTIYF. CDR3 DNA: TGTGCCAGCAGTCGCGGACGAGGAAACACCATATATTTT.

In the case of this clone: Other DNA sequences in this specimen translate into the identical CDR3. This chain joins TRBV30 and TRBJ1-6; maybe TRBD1 (5 bases). The CDR3 consists of 15 residues. Trimming left V 3 bases short and J 13 bases short, with 22 bases between. The germline gives CDR1 GTSNPN, CDR2 SVGIG (reference sequence). Written as DNA, the CDR3 is TGTGCCTGGAGCGTACTGAAGGGGCTGGGCCCTCCCCTCCACTTT. Translated, it gives CAWSVLKGLGPPLHF. Supplemented by reference TRBV30 and TRBJ1-6, the full variable domain reads SQTIHQWPATLVQPVGSPLSLECTVEGTSNPNLYWYRQAAGRGLQLLFYSVGIGQISSEVPQNLSASRPQDRQFILSSKKLLLSDSGFYLCAWSVLKGLGPPLHFGNGTRLTVT.

The chain uses TRBV7-9 and TRBJ1-3, with TRBD1 matching 10 bases. The CDR3 totals 19 residues. Germline V lookup: CDR1 SEHNR, CDR2 FQNEAQ (reference sequence). Trimming removed 1 base from V and 0 bases from J; junction bases left unmatched: 9. In nucleotides, the CDR3 is TGTGCCAGCAGCTTAGGGGACAGGGGCTTCCCTTCCTCTGGAAACACCATATATTTT. Its protein product is CASSLGDRGFPSSGNTIYF.

As regards this clone: The sample carries other DNA sequences with the same CDR3. The rearrangement joins TRBV20-1 to TRBJ2-3, with D perhaps matching TRBD1 (6 bases). Germline V gene sequence: CDR1 DFQATT, CDR2 SNEGSKA (reference sequence). The V end was cut by 6 bases, the J end by 3 bases, with 7 bases between. This CDR3 region has 11 residues. The CDR3 here is CSATGTDTQYF. CDR3 bases: TGCAGTGCCACAGGGACAGATACGCAGTATTTT.

The chain recombines TRBV7-2 with TRBJ2-3; TRBD2 matches 8 bases. V trimming: 1 base; J trimming: 4 bases; junction bases outside the gene matches: 10. There are 17 residues in the CDR3. Germline V gene sequence: CDR1 SGHTA, CDR2 FQGNSA. CDR3 coding DNA: TGTGCCAGCAGCTTAGATCCAGCGGGAGCTGGAGCAGATACGCAGTATTTT. As protein: CASSLDPAGAGADTQYF.

V gene TRBV6-5 combines with J gene TRBJ2-3; D might be TRBD2 (6 bases). Per the germline V gene, CDR1 is MNHEY and CDR2 is SVGAGI. Trimming took off 7 bases at V and 0 bases at J, with 14 bases between the two ends. This CDR3 spans 15 amino acids. The CDR3 DNA sequence: TGTGCCAGCAACAAGAGGAGCGGGAGCACAGATACGCAGTATTTT. Amino acid sequence: CASNKRSGSTDTQYF.

This chain connects TRBV28 to TRBJ2-1, with D possibly being TRBD1 (6 bases). The CDR3 totals 19 residues. Germline V gene lookup returns CDR1 MDHEN and CDR2 SYDVKM. V shed 4 bases and J shed 2 bases, with 24 bases lying between them. The CDR3, as DNA: TGTGCCAGCAGTTCGAACTGGCGAAACAGGGAAGCGGCCTACAATGAGCAGTTCTTC. Residues: CASSSNWRNREAAYNEQFF.

Details on this clone: The identical CDR3 is also encoded by other nucleotide sequences in the sample. The rearrangement joins TRBV5-1 to TRBJ2-7, with 9 nucleotides matching TRBD2. Germline CDR1 is SGHRS and CDR2 is YFSETQ. The CDR3 contains 14 residues. The J segment lost 2 bases and the V segment lost 5 bases, leaving 5 bases of the junction unmatched. The CDR3 loop is CASSFSGGTYEQYF. CDR3 nucleotides: TGCGCCAGCAGTTTCAGCGGGGGGACCTACGAGCAGTACTTC.

This clone showed up just a few times. The chain combines TRBV30 with TRBJ1-1, with D uncertain. Trimming removed 0 bases at V and 4 bases at J, with 15 bases between. CDR1 and CDR2 (germline): GTSNPN, SVGIG (reference sequence). This CDR3 has 15 amino acids. The CDR3 DNA sequence: TGTGCCTGGAGTGTACTTCTCCGCGGGCCCACTGAAGCTTTCTTT. It codes for CAWSVLLRGPTEAFF.

This clone came up a few times. This chain joins TRBV10-1 and TRBJ1-6; no reliable D call. The CDR3 has 13 residues. V shed 2 bases and J shed 9 bases, with 8 bases lying between them. Per germline, CDR1 WNHNN and CDR2 SYGVQD (reference sequence). CDR3 sequence reads: CASSEAQSSPLHF. The CDR3 DNA reads as TGCGCCAGCAGTGAGGCACAGTCTTCACCCCTCCACTTT.

The chain couples TRBV11-2 to TRBJ2-2; D possibly uses TRBD1 or TRBD2 (5 bases each). In germline, CDR1 is SGHAT, CDR2 FQNNGV. This CDR3 is built from 17 residues. V lost 3 bases and J lost 2, with 16 bases in between. Here the CDR3 DNA reads TGTGCCAGCAGCTTTACGGGACGGAAGGCTAACACCGGGGAGCTGTTTTTT. Residues: CASSFTGRKANTGELFF.

The V call is TRBV28, the J call TRBJ1-6; D ambiguous. CDR3 size: 15 residues. V was trimmed by 6 bases and J by 9 bases, leaving 18 bases between them. The V gene's germline CDR1 is MDHEN and CDR2 SYDVKM. DNA for the CDR3: TGTGCCAGCAGCCCCCCCCGGGGAGGCCCTTCACCCCTCCACTTT. This codes for CASSPPRGGPSPLHF.

V usage is TRBV19 and J usage is TRBJ2-3, with a weak D call TRBD2 (5 bases). V lost 6 bases, J lost 4 bases, and 11 bases lay in between. The CDR3 extends over 13 amino acids. CDR1 and CDR2 from the germline V gene are LNHDA and SQIVND (reference sequence). DNA of the CDR3: TGTGCCAGTAGAGGCAGCGGCGCAGATACGCAGTATTTT. It codes for CASRGSGADTQYF. The variable domain in full, completed from reference TRBV19 and TRBJ2-3, reads DGGITQSPKYLFRKEGQNVTLSCEQNLNHDAMYWYRQDPGQGLRLIYYSQIVNDFQKGDIAEGYSVSREKKESFPLTVTSAQKNPTAFYLCASRGSGADTQYFGPGTRLTVL.

About this clone: Other DNA variants within this sample encode the same CDR3. This rearrangement joins TRBV11-3 to TRBJ1-3; possibly TRBD1 for D (5 bases). Trimming left V 6 bases short and J 0 bases short, with 12 bases between. From germline, CDR1 is SGHNT and CDR2 YENEEA. The CDR3 loop spans 15 amino acids. The CDR3 DNA is TGTGCCAGCAGTCCAGGCCAGGGCTCTGGAAACACCATATATTTT. Protein sequence: CASSPGQGSGNTIYF.

This chain connects TRBV29-1 to TRBJ1-6; D is undetermined. The CDR3 loop spans 13 amino acids. CDR1 and CDR2 from the germline V gene are SQVTM and ANQGSEA. The V end lost 7 bases, the J end lost 4 bases, and 11 bases lay between the germline ends. CDR3 nucleotides: TGCAGCGCCCGGGAGGGTTATAATTCACCCCTCCACTTT. This codes for CSAREGYNSPLHF.

The chain couples TRBV5-1 to TRBJ2-7, with a possible D match to TRBD1 (5 bases). CDR1 is SGHRS, CDR2 YFSETQ, per germline. The CDR3 sequence is 14 residues long. V was cut by 4 bases and J by 2 bases, with 13 bases left in between. The CDR3 DNA sequence: TGCGCCAGCAGCCCCAGGGCACTCCCCTACGAGCAGTACTTC. Its protein product is CASSPRALPYEQYF.